This T cell receptor (beta chain) is from a study of OX40 agonist ivuxolimab in advanced cancers. General study points: Clonal expansion was among the lowest in partial responders at 0.1-3.0 mg/kg, especially CD8+. At doses 0.1 to 3.0 mg/kg, CD4+ and CD8+ clones expanded.

About this clone: Its specificity is not known.

Trimming took 5 bases from V and 4 from J; bases not matched to a gene: 13. Germline CDR1 SGHRS, CDR2 YFSETQ. The CDR3 has 16 amino acids. The repertoire was sequenced with immunoSEQ multiplex PCR; TCRdb's copy has only in-frame clones and lacks some. The sample yields around 95,000 clones, approximately 93% seen once. Source: CD4+ or CD8+ T cells sorted from blood, taken in a trial of the OX40 agonist ivuxolimab. The V call is TRBV5-1, the J call TRBJ1-2, with 8 bases matching TRBD1. This TCR came from an adult with an advanced solid tumor such as melanoma, head and neck, liver or kidney cancer. The CDR3 DNA sequence: TGCGCCAGCAGGTCCACCCCAGGGGGCCGGGGCTATGGCTACACCTTC. This gives the protein CASRSTPGGRGYGYTF.